These 13 T cell receptor beta chains came from one sample sequenced in a study of blood T cell repertoires in COVID-19 (dated by TCRdb to the early 2020s). Library preparation was by the immunoSEQ multiplex PCR assay. TCRdb provides this immuneACCESS table in a form limited to in-frame rearrangements. Some clones are lacking; in checked studies, under half of them reflect an unresolved V gene, and why the rest are absent is not known. Here the sample has about 46,000 clones; 88% occur a single time. Jointly, the top ten make up approximately 10% of the sample. The specimen was peripheral blood. All receptors derive from a man aged 50 or older with active COVID-19.

V and J are TRBV7-2 and TRBJ2-1, with D uncertain. The CDR3 loop spans 15 amino acids. In germline, CDR1 is SGHTA, CDR2 FQGNSA. Trimming took off 5 bases at V and 1 base at J, with 12 bases between the two ends. CDR3 sequence reads: CASSPTVGSYNEQFF. In nucleotides, the CDR3 is TGTGCCAGCAGCCCCACAGTGGGTTCCTACAATGAGCAGTTCTTC.

This clone was observed once. The chain employs TRBV27 and TRBJ2-7; 10 bases line up with TRBD1. The CDR3 covers 15 residues. CDR1 and CDR2 (germline): MNHEY, SMNVEV (reference sequence). The junction had 11 bases not matched to a gene; V was cut back by 6 bases and J by 6 bases. The CDR3 nucleotides read TGTGCCAGCAGCCTAACGACAGGGGGCATGAGCGAGCAGTACTTC. Translating it yields CASSLTTGGMSEQYF.

The chain is built from TRBV7-8 and TRBJ1-6; weak D call: TRBD1 (6 bases). This CDR3 has 16 amino acids. CDR1 and CDR2 (germline): SGHVS, FQNEAQ. Trimming stripped 0 bases from V and 9 bases from J, with 15 bases between. The CDR3 loop reads CASSLAAGDTGSPLHF. The CDR3 DNA sequence: TGTGCCAGCAGCTTAGCGGCAGGGGACACAGGTTCACCCCTCCACTTT.

This clone has only a few counts. The chain has TRBV4-1 and TRBJ2-7; TRBD1 matches at 7 bases. This CDR3 has 17 residues. CDR1 is MGHRA and CDR2 is YSYEKL in the germline V gene. Trimming took 2 bases from V and 2 from J; bases not matched to a gene: 12. CDR3 region: CASSQHPRTGEAYEQYF. The DNA for the CDR3 is TGCGCCAGCAGCCAACACCCCCGGACAGGCGAGGCCTACGAGCAGTACTTC.

The chain employs TRBV18 and TRBJ2-7; D is uncertain. The V and J ends lost 3 bases and 1 base respectively, with 4 bases between them. CDR1 KGHSH and CDR2 LQKENI come from the germline V gene. CDR3 length equals 12 residues. The CDR3 bases are TGTGCCAGCTCACCTAGATCCTACGAGCAGTACTTC. Protein: CASSPRSYEQYF.

As DNA, the CDR3 is TGTGCTAGTGGTTTGGGTCTAGCGGAGGCGGGATCTACGCAGTATTTT. Its protein product is CASGLGLAEAGSTQYF. The J gene is TRBJ2-3, the V gene TRBV12-5; 7 positions agree with TRBD2. Unmatched junction bases numbered 12, after V lost 1 base and J lost 8 bases. The CDR3 has 16 amino acids. In germline, CDR1 is LGHNT, CDR2 FRNRAP.

This chain joins TRBV19 and TRBJ1-1; D gene uncertain. Trimming shortened V by 2 bases and J by 2 bases, and 6 bases separated the two germline ends. The CDR3 is made up of 13 amino acids. From germline, CDR1 is LNHDA and CDR2 SQIVND (reference sequence). The CDR3 spells CASSISINTEAFF. The CDR3 DNA follows: TGTGCCAGTAGTATATCTATCAACACTGAAGCTTTCTTT.

This chain uses TRBV7-9 with TRBJ1-2; possibly TRBD1 for D (6 bases). Trimming removed 2 bases at V and 8 bases at J, with 12 bases between. CDR1 and CDR2 (germline): SEHNR, FQNEAQ (reference sequence). The CDR3 has 13 amino acids. The CDR3 DNA follows: TGTGCCAGCAGCTTACGGGGGGCACAGGGCTACACCTTC. It yields the protein CASSLRGAQGYTF. The complete variable domain, with remaining parts taken from reference TRBV7-9 and TRBJ1-2, reads DTGVSQNPRHKITKRGQNVTFRCDPISEHNRLYWYRQTLGQGPEFLTYFQNEAQLEKSRLLSDRFSAERPKGSFSTLEIQRTEQGDSAMYLCASSLRGAQGYTFGSGTRLTVV.

The chain joins TRBV19 to TRBJ2-3; TRBD2 matches 8 bases. Germline CDR1 is LNHDA and CDR2 is SQIVND (reference sequence). The V gene end was trimmed by 3 bases and the J gene end by 2 bases; junction bases not matched to a gene: 4. CDR3 length: 15 residues. For the CDR3, the DNA is TGTGCCAGTAGTATTAGCGGGGCGATCACAGATACGCAGTATTTT. Translated, it gives CASSISGAITDTQYF.

This clone was detected once. V and J are TRBV7-8 and TRBJ1-2, with D unresolved. V lost 5 bases and J lost 0, with 10 bases in between. The CDR3 runs 14 residues. The germline CDR1 and CDR2 sequences are SGHVS and FQNEAQ. This CDR3 reads CASSGRVSNYGYTF. In DNA form, the CDR3 reads TGTGCCAGCAGCGGGAGGGTCTCTAACTATGGCTACACCTTC.

The rearrangement uses TRBV9 and TRBJ2-1; 7 bases align to TRBD2. The CDR3 is 14 residues long. Germline CDR1 SGDLS, CDR2 YYNGEE. With V trimmed by 0 bases and J by 7 bases, 4 bases remained unmatched. This CDR3 reads CASSVGGSGNEQFF. In DNA, the CDR3 is TGTGCCAGCAGCGTAGGTGGTAGCGGGAATGAGCAGTTCTTC.

V usage is TRBV10-3 and J usage is TRBJ2-7, with 10 positions matching TRBD2. V gave up 6 bases and J gave up 5 bases; unmatched junction bases: 7. CDR3 size: 14 residues. Germline values: CDR1 ENHRY, CDR2 SYGVKD. The CDR3 is CAIRESGRGDEQYF. The DNA for the CDR3 is TGTGCCATCAGAGAAAGCGGGAGGGGGGACGAGCAGTACTTC.

The chain combines TRBV7-9 with TRBJ2-7; 7 bases match TRBD2. V lost 8 bases, J lost 4 bases, and 14 bases stayed unmatched. The CDR3 has 15 residues. Germline lookup yields CDR1 SEHNR and CDR2 FQNEAQ (reference sequence). The CDR3 spells CASSSRAAGVYEQYF. The CDR3, as DNA: TGTGCCAGCTCCTCCCGGGCTGCGGGAGTATACGAGCAGTACTTC.